The 20 T cell receptor beta chains listed next were all sequenced from one sample in a study of blood T cell repertoires in COVID-19. Here immunoSEQ multiplex PCR was the method, and the copy in TCRdb shows in-frame clones only, minus some. In the table there are 32,000 or so clones, approximately 86% of which are singletons. Sequenced material: peripheral blood. The receptor source for this set is a human donor in a cohort sampled during active COVID-19.

The V call is TRBV29-1, the J call TRBJ2-5, with TRBD1 as a possible D gene (6 bases). CDR1 is SQVTM and CDR2 is ANQGSEA in the germline V gene. Trimming stripped 0 bases from V and 5 bases from J, with 13 bases between. This CDR3 comprises 14 residues. In DNA, the CDR3 is TGCAGCGTTGAAGATCCCCAGGGGTATGAGACCCAGTACTTC. The encoded protein is CSVEDPQGYETQYF.

The chain links TRBV4-1 to TRBJ1-1; D is unresolved. V was clipped by 0 bases and J by 8 bases, with 13 bases between them. The CDR3 runs to 14 residues. Germline-derived CDR1 and CDR2 are MGHRA and YSYEKL. CDR3 loop: CASSQEGPVLEAFF. In DNA, the CDR3 is TGCGCCAGCAGCCAAGAGGGCCCCGTTCTCGAAGCTTTCTTT.

The V and J genes are TRBV11-1 and TRBJ1-1; 8 bases are shared with TRBD1. V lost 7 bases, J lost 7 bases, and 8 bases stayed unmatched. The CDR3 spans 13 residues. Germline assignment: CDR1 SGHAT and CDR2 FQDESV (reference sequence). The CDR3, as DNA: TGTGCCAGCACCTGGACAGGGCACAGTGAAGCTTTCTTT. Protein sequence: CASTWTGHSEAFF.

The rearrangement uses TRBV6-1 and TRBJ1-2; 7 positions match TRBD1. Germline trimming cut 4 bases from V and 0 bases from J; bases unmatched to any gene: 8. CDR1 and CDR2 (germline): MNHNS, SASEGT. The CDR3 extends over 16 amino acids. CDR3 residues: CASSGPYRGANYGYTF. The CDR3 nucleotides are TGTGCCAGCAGTGGGCCTTACAGGGGAGCTAACTATGGCTACACCTTC.

The chain links TRBV7-3 to TRBJ2-1; 12 bases line up with TRBD2. Germline V lookup: CDR1 SGHTA, CDR2 FQGTGA. The junction had 9 bases not matched to a gene; V was cut back by 4 bases and J by 2 bases. The CDR3 is made up of 18 amino acids. Here the CDR3 DNA reads TGTGCCAGCAGCTCCCTAGCGGGAGGGCCAGGGCCCTACAATGAGCAGTTCTTC. Translation: CASSSLAGGPGPYNEQFF.

The V and J genes are TRBV19 and TRBJ1-6; TRBD1 aligns across 9 bases. The CDR3 contains 15 residues. Germline CDR1 is LNHDA and CDR2 is SQIVND (reference sequence). Trimming removed 3 bases from V and 11 bases from J; junction bases left unmatched: 8. The chain's CDR3 is CASSMRTGDIPPLHF. CDR3 bases: TGTGCCAGTAGTATGAGGACAGGGGATATTCCACCCCTCCACTTT.

The chain carries TRBV29-1 and TRBJ2-7, with TRBD1 matching over 8 bases. Germline assignment: CDR1 SQVTM and CDR2 ANQGSEA. The CDR3 runs to 13 residues. Unmatched junction bases numbered 6, after V lost 6 bases and J lost 2 bases. The CDR3 DNA is TGCAGCGTCTACAGGGGGGAGGCCTACGAGCAGTACTTC. The encoded protein is CSVYRGEAYEQYF.

V usage is TRBV7-2 and J usage is TRBJ2-5, with D possibly matching TRBD1 (5 bases). The CDR3 is made up of 13 amino acids. Trimming took off 7 bases at V and 3 bases at J, with 12 bases between the two ends. CDR1 SGHTA and CDR2 FQGNSA come from the germline V gene. CDR3 protein: CASNAGPEETQYF. Written as DNA, the CDR3 is TGTGCCAGCAACGCAGGGCCTGAAGAGACCCAGTACTTC.

The CDR3 nucleotides read TGCGCCAGCAGCCTCGAGGGTAGTCCTAGCACAGATACGCAGTATTTT. This gives the protein CASSLEGSPSTDTQYF. J is TRBJ2-3 and V is TRBV4-1; D might be TRBD2 (5 bases). V dropped 4 bases and J dropped 0 bases, with 14 bases sitting between them. Germline V gene data show CDR1 as MGHRA and CDR2 as YSYEKL. The CDR3 totals 16 residues.

This chain links TRBV19 with TRBJ1-6; 8 bases are shared with TRBD1. The CDR3 totals 16 residues. Trimming removed 6 bases from V and 4 bases from J; junction bases left unmatched: 8. CDR1 and CDR2 from the germline V gene are LNHDA and SQIVND (reference sequence). The CDR3 coding sequence is TGTGCCAGTAGCAGACAGGGGCCGGAATATAATTCACCCCTCCACTTT. Protein product: CASSRQGPEYNSPLHF.

The DNA of the CDR3 is TGTGCCAGCAGCCAAGGACAGGGAGTAGAGACCCAGTACTTC. It yields the protein CASSQGQGVETQYF. The chain uses TRBV4-2 and TRBJ2-5, with TRBD1 matching 7 bases. V was pared by 1 base and J by 4 bases, with 3 bases of the junction left unmatched. CDR3 length equals 14 residues. Germline V gives CDR1 LGHNA, CDR2 YNFKEQ.

The chain uses TRBV12-3 or TRBV12-4 and TRBJ2-4, with a possible D match to TRBD1 (6 bases). Deletions cut 6 bases from V and 8 bases from J, with 14 bases between. The CDR3 totals 13 residues. The DNA for the CDR3 is TGTGCCAGCAGGCCAACAGGGTTTGACATTCAGTACTTC. Translating gives CASRPTGFDIQYF.

V gene TRBV5-1 combines with J gene TRBJ1-1, with no clear D. V lost 3 bases and J 2 bases, leaving 14 bases between the germline ends. The CDR3 has 15 residues. The germline CDR1 and CDR2 sequences are SGHRS and YFSETQ. CDR3 sequence: CASSSGLGRNTEAFF. In DNA form, the CDR3 reads TGCGCCAGCAGCTCAGGACTTGGACGAAACACTGAAGCTTTCTTT.

The chain recombines TRBV6-5 with TRBJ1-5, with TRBD1 matching over 9 bases. Trimming cost V 5 bases and J 9 bases; bases outside gene matches: 8. Germline V gives CDR1 MNHEY, CDR2 SVGAGI. The CDR3 is made up of 14 amino acids. The CDR3 DNA is TGTGCCAGCAGTAAGGGACAGGGAGGAAGGCCCCAGCATTTT. Translated: CASSKGQGGRPQHF.

This clone appeared a single time. The chain carries TRBV27 and TRBJ1-4; possible D gene TRBD1, 5 bases. The CDR3 length is 15 residues. Trimming left V 5 bases short and J 0 bases short, with 10 bases between. Germline lookup yields CDR1 MNHEY and CDR2 SMNVEV (reference sequence). CDR3 coding DNA: TGTGCCAGCAGTGTGTGGGGCTCAACTAATGAAAAACTGTTTTTT. Residues: CASSVWGSTNEKLFF. The full variable domain, in which reference TRBV27 and TRBJ1-4 provide the parts outside the CDR3, is EAQVTQNPRYLITVTGKKLTVTCSQNMNHEYMSWYRQDPGLGLRQIYYSMNVEVTDKGDVPEGYKVSRKEKRNFPLILESPSPNQTSLYFCASSVWGSTNEKLFFGSGTQLSVL.

V usage is TRBV6-2 or TRBV6-3 and J usage is TRBJ2-3; weak D call: TRBD2 (6 bases). The CDR3 is 15 amino acids. Germline-derived CDR1 and CDR2 are MNHEY and SVGEGT. Trimming took 5 bases from V and 3 from J, leaving 15 bases between them. CDR3 sequence reads: CASSHPPGLTDTQYF. The DNA of the CDR3 is TGTGCCAGCAGTCATCCCCCGGGACTTACAGATACGCAGTATTTT.

This chain uses TRBV12-3 or TRBV12-4 with TRBJ1-1, with a tentative D call TRBD1 (5 bases). The CDR3 covers 13 residues. Trimming removed 0 bases at V and 3 bases at J, with 5 bases between. CDR3 DNA sequence: TGTGCCAGCAGTTTAGCAGGGGACACTGAAGCTTTCTTT. It specifies CASSLAGDTEAFF.

The V gene is TRBV10-2, the J gene TRBJ2-7, with TRBD1 matching over 9 bases. The CDR3 covers 14 residues. V lost 6 bases to trimming and J lost 2 bases; unmatched junction nucleotides: 5. Germline-derived CDR1 and CDR2 are WSHSY and SAAADI. CDR3 amino acids: CASSDRGLTYEQYF. The CDR3 region has the DNA TGCGCCAGCAGCGACAGGGGGTTAACCTACGAGCAGTACTTC.

This chain connects TRBV9 to TRBJ2-3, with D possibly matching TRBD2 (7 bases). V was cut by 7 bases and J by 3 bases, with 15 bases left in between. The CDR3 has 14 residues. Germline-derived CDR1 and CDR2 are SGDLS and YYNGEE. CDR3 in amino acids: CASGGGSRTDTQYF. As DNA, the CDR3 is TGTGCCAGCGGCGGGGGCAGTAGGACAGATACGCAGTATTTT.

V gene TRBV19 combines with J gene TRBJ1-4; tentatively, D is TRBD1 (5 bases). This CDR3 contains 16 residues. Trimming stripped 3 bases from V and 8 bases from J, with 19 bases between. Germline V CDR1 and CDR2: LNHDA, SQIVND (reference sequence). Here the CDR3 reads CASSMRGLLGGEKLFF. CDR3 nucleotides: TGTGCCAGTAGTATGAGAGGGTTGCTGGGGGGGGAAAAACTGTTTTTT.